This paragraph reports one T cell receptor beta chain. Antigen specificity is unknown. These data belong to a study of vaccination and CD4 T cells after COVID-19. In the study overall: Six male and four female convalescents took part, two of them Hispanic.

Cultured CD4+ T-cell DNA underwent Oncomine TCR Beta short-read sequencing. Via MiXCR, TCRdb re-called the PCR reads, giving one row per CDR3 protein. The sample comprises roughly 10,000 distinct CDR3 sequences, roughly 63% of which are singletons, and approximately 17% rests with the top ten. Treatment described: approximately 9-day PBMC culture with coronavirus spike peptide pools or control peptides (ViraFEST assay). The CDR3 is 11 residues long. The V end lost 0 bases, the J end lost 7 bases, and 0 bases lay between the germline ends. Germline CDR1 is LNHNV and CDR2 is YYDKDF (reference sequence).

Sequenced: CD4+ T cells from blood, cultured in vitro. This chain joins TRBV15 and TRBJ1-4; unclear D gene. The clonotype comes from a human donor who had recovered from COVID-19. The DNA of the CDR3 is TGTGCCACCAGCAGAGATGAAAAACTGTTTTTT. Residues: CATSRDEKLFF.